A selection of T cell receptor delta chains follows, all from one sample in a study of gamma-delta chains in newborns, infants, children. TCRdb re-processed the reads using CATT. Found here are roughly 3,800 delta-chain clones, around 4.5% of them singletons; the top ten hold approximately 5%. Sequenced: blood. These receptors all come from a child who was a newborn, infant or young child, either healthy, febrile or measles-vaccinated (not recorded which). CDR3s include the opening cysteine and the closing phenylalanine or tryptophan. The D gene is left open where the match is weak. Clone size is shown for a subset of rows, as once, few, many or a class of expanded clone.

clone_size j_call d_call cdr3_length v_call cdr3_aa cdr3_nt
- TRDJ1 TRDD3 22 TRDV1 CALGSTFGRRGIDTMTLDKLIF TGTGCTCTTGGGAGCACCTTCGGCCGCCGGGGGATAGACACCATGACCTTAGATAAACTCATCTTT
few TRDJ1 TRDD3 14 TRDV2 CACDLTGEADKLIF TGTGCCTGTGACCTTACTGGGGAAGCCGATAAGCTCATCTTT
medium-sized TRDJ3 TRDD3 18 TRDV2 CACDTGGYASWDTRQMFF TGTGCCTGTGACACTGGGGGATACGCCTCCTGGGACACCCGACAGATGTTTTTC
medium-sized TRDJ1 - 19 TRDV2 CACDTLTGGGARDTDKLIF TGTGCCTGTGACACCTTGACAGGTGGGGGGGCGCGGGACACCGATAAACTCATCTTT
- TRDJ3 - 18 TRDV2 CACDTGGYRSWGTRQMFF TGTGCCTGTGACACTGGCGGATACCGATCCTGGGGCACCCGACAGATGTTTTTC
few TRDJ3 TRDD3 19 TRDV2 CACDPTGGPSSWDTRQMFF TGTGCCTGTGACCCTACTGGGGGCCCGAGCTCCTGGGACACCCGACAGATGTTTTTC
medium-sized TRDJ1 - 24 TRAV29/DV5 CAATEGQLPSVHSRTGGYTDKLIF TGTGCAGCAACCGAGGGTCAACTTCCTAGTGTACACTCCCGTACTGGGGGGTACACCGATAAACTCATCTTT
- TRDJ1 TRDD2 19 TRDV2 CACSPLPTGMGMYTDKLIF TGTGCCTGTTCCCCCCTTCCTACTGGGATGGGGATGTACACCGATAAACTCATCTTT
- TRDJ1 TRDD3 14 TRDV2 CACDTLGDRDKLIF TGTGCCTGTGACACACTGGGGGATAGGGATAAACTCATCTTT
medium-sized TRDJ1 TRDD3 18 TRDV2 CACDTLSLGDTWTDKLIF TGTGCCTGTGACACCCTATCACTGGGGGATACTTGGACCGATAAACTCATCTTT
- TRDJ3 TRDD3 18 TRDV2 CACDLLGDTSWDTRQMFF TGTGCCTGTGACCTACTGGGGGATACCTCCTGGGACACCCGACAGATGTTTTTC
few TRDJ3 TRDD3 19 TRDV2 CACDYTGGSSSWDTRQMFF TGTGCCTGTGATTACACTGGGGGCTCCAGCTCCTGGGACACCCGACAGATGTTTTTC
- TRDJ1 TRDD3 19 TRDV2 CACETITGGYTGDTDKLIF TGTGCCTGTGAAACGATTACTGGGGGATACACGGGAGACACCGATAAACTCATCTTT
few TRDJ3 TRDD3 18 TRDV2 CACDLLGDLAWDTRQMFF TGTGCCTGTGACCTACTGGGGGATCTGGCCTGGGACACCCGACAGATGTTTTTC
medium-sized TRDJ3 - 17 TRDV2 CACDTPQSSWDTRQMFF TGTGCCTGTGACACCCCTCAAAGCTCCTGGGACACCCGACAGATGTTTTTC
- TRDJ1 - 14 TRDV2 CACDPVLGTDKLIF TGTGCCTGTGACCCTGTACTAGGGACCGATAAACTCATCTTT
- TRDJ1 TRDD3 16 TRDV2 CACDTVGGSDTDKLIF TGTGCCTGTGACACCGTTGGGGGATCGGACACCGATAAGCTCATCTTC
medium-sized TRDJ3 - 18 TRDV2 CACDTGGQSSWDTRQMFF TGTGCCTGTGACACTGGGGGCCAAAGCTCCTGGGACACCCGACAGATGTTTTTC
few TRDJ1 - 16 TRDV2 CACDDVGDTDADKLIF TGTGCCTGTGACGACGTGGGAGATACCGACGCCGATAAACTCATCTTT
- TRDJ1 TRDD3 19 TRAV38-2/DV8 CAYRSALRGGGYPSDKLIF TGTGCTTATAGGAGCGCGTTGCGGGGTGGGGGATACCCAAGCGATAAACTCATCTTT
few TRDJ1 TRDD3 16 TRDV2 CACDGLLGDDTDKLIF TGTGCCTGTGACGGGTTACTGGGGGATGACACCGATAAACTCATCTTT
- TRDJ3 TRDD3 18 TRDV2 CACERLGDNSRDTRQMFF TGTGCCTGTGAAAGACTGGGGGACAACTCCCGGGACACCCGACAGATGTTTTTC
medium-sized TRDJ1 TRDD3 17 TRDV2 CACDTFYGDKHTDKLIF TGTGCCTGTGACACCTTCTATGGGGATAAGCACACCGATAAACTCATCTTT
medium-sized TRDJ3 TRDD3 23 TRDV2 CACDTAPLTGGYAPTWDTRQMFF TGTGCCTGTGACACCGCCCCCCTAACTGGGGGATACGCTCCGACCTGGGACACCCGACAGATGTTTTTC
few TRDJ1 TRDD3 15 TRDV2 CACDTVGGWTDKLIF TGTGCCTGTGACACCGTTGGGGGATGGACCGATAAACTCATCTTT
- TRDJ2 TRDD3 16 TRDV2 CACDTVGDTLTAQLFF TGTGCCTGTGACACCGTGGGGGATACTTTGACAGCACAACTCTTCTTT
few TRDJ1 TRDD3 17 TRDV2 CACDTVEAGGDTDKLIF TGTGCCTGTGACACCGTGGAGGCTGGGGGAGACACCGATAAACTCATCTTT
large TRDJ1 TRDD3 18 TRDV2 CACDSLRTGGSDTDKLIF TGTGCCTGTGACAGTCTCCGTACTGGGGGATCCGACACCGATAAACTCATCTTT
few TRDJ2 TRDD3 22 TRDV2 CACDTVSFQKYTGGLPTAQLFF TGTGCCTGTGACACGGTTTCCTTCCAAAAGTATACTGGGGGATTACCTACAGCACAACTCTTCTTT
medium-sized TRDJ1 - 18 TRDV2 CACDPISGNGGSTDKLIF TGTGCCTGTGACCCCATAAGCGGCAATGGGGGGAGCACCGATAAACTCATCTTT
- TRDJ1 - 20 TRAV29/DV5 CAASALFLRLKWGTIEKLIF TGTGCAGCAAGCGCACTTTTCCTACGCCTCAAATGGGGGACCATAGAAAAACTCATCTTT
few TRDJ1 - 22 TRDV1 CALGELVSYRDWVLGYTDKLIF TGTGCTCTTGGGGAACTAGTCTCCTACCGAGACTGGGTCCTGGGATACACCGATAAACTCATCTTT
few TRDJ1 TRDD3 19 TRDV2 CACDTIGGYETLYADKLIF TGTGCCTGTGACACCATTGGGGGATACGAGACCTTGTACGCCGATAAACTCATCTTC
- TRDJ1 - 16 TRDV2 CARDTLEDRYADKLIF TGTGCCCGTGACACCCTGGAGGATAGGTACGCCGATAAACTCATCTTT
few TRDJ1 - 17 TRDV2 CACDTATTARKYDKLIF TGTGCCTGTGACACCGCCACCACGGCCAGGAAATACGATAAACTCATCTTT
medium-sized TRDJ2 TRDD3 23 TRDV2 CACDRLTDHSLLGDTGPTAQLFF TGTGCCTGTGATAGGCTAACGGACCATTCGTTACTGGGGGATACTGGGCCGACAGCACAACTCTTCTTT
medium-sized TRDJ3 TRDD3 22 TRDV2 CACDTGVLGDTRGSWDTRQMFF TGTGCCTGTGACACCGGGGTCCTGGGGGATACGCGTGGCTCCTGGGACACCCGACAGATGTTTTTC
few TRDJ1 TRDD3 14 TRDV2 CACDTLGDDDKLIF TGTGCCTGTGACACCTTGGGGGACGACGATAAACTCATCTTT
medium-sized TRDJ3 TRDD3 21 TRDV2 CACDTVSGDTTTRWDTRQMFF TGTGCCTGTGACACGGTGTCGGGGGATACGACCACTCGCTGGGACACCCGACAGATGTTTTTC
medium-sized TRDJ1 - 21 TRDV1 CALGELDRPWSHWTYTDKLIF TGTGCTCTTGGGGAACTCGATCGCCCCTGGTCGCACTGGACGTACACCGATAAACTCATCTTT
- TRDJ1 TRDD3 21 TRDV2 CACDSLNGVLGGIRDTDKLIF TGTGCCTGTGACTCCCTTAACGGCGTCCTAGGGGGGATACGAGACACCGATAAGCTCATCTTT
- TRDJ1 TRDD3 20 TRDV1 CALGEQVSSNVLGVGDKLIF TGTGCTCTTGGGGAGCAAGTTTCCTCAAACGTGCTGGGGGTGGGCGATAAACTCATCTTT
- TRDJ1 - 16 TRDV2 CACDTLLTPYTDKLIF TGTGCCTGTGACACCTTGTTGACACCTTACACCGATAAACTCATCTTT
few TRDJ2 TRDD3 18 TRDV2 CACDTVGLGDSSAAQLFF TGTGCCTGTGACACCGTGGGGCTGGGGGATAGTTCGGCAGCACAACTCTTCTTT
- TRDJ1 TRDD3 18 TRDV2 CACDLLLGDNLYTDKLIF TGTGCCTGTGACCTTCTACTGGGGGATAACCTGTACACCGATAAACTCATCTTT
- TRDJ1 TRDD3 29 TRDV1 CALGEIGLPTSLLTTTVLGDTLYTDKLIF TGTGCTCTTGGGGAAATCGGCCTTCCTACTAGTCTACTGACTACTACTGTACTGGGGGATACCCTCTACACCGATAAACTCATCTTT
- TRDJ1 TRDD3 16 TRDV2 CACDRLGATYTDKLIF TGTGCCTGTGATCGGCTGGGGGCCACGTACACCGATAAACTCATCTTT
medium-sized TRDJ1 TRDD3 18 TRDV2 CACDMMVTGGYLTDKLIF TGTGCCTGTGACATGATGGTAACTGGGGGATACTTGACCGATAAACTCATCTTT
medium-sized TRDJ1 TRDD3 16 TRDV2 CACDSVGGSVTDKLIF TGTGCCTGTGACTCCGTTGGGGGATCCGTCACCGATAAACTCATCTTT
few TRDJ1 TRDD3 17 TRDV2 CACDTVGLGDALDKLIF TGTGCCTGTGACACCGTAGGACTGGGGGATGCGCTCGATAAACTCATCTTT
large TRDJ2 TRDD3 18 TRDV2 CACDTLLGGPAATAQLFF TGTGCCTGTGACACTCTACTGGGGGGCCCTGCCGCGACAGCACAACTCTTCTTT
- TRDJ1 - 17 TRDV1 CALGEHFLSRYTDKLIF TGTGCTCTTGGGGAACACTTCTTGTCCCGGTACACCGATAAACTCATCTTT
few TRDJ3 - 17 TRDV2 CACDTAEGSWDTRQMFF TGTGCCTGTGACACCGCGGAAGGCTCCTGGGACACCCGACAGATGTTTTTC
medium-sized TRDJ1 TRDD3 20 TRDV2 CACDTVVANWGIGKADKLIF TGTGCCTGTGACACCGTGGTGGCCAACTGGGGGATAGGAAAAGCCGATAAACTCATCTTT
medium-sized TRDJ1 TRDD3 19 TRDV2 CACDTVTGDTREVLDKLIF TGTGCCTGTGACACCGTAACTGGGGATACTCGGGAAGTGCTCGATAAACTCATCTTT
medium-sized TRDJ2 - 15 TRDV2 CACDTVGALTAQLFF TGTGCCTGTGACACCGTGGGGGCTTTGACAGCACAACTCTTCTTT
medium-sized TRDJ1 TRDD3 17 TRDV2 CACDPLGDTRGTDKLIF TGTGCCTGTGACCCTCTTGGGGATACGCGAGGCACCGATAAACTCATCTTT
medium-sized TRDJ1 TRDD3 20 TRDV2 CACDTVAGGLDTLDTDKLIF TGTGCCTGTGACACCGTGGCTGGGGGATTAGATACCTTAGACACCGATAAACTCATCTTT
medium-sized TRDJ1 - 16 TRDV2 CACDTVGSPYTDKLIF TGTGCCTGTGACACGGTGGGGTCCCCATACACCGATAAACTCATCTTT